This TCR beta chain was recorded in a study of blood T cell repertoires in COVID-19. Study information: Sites across the United States, Italy and Spain contributed samples from acute and convalescent COVID-19.

V shed 3 bases and J shed 3 bases, with 23 bases lying between them. Per the germline V gene, CDR1 is KGHSH and CDR2 is LQKENI. This CDR3 is 18 amino acids long. Using immunoSEQ multiplex PCR, the repertoire was profiled, and TCRdb retains in-frame clones only, with some absent. The sample contains under 200,000 clones, 87% of which appear only once. Sample: peripheral blood. The chain joins TRBV18 to TRBJ1-1; D is perhaps TRBD1 (5 bases). This TCR was sampled from a man aged 55 to 70 with active or convalescent COVID-19. The chain's CDR3 is CASSPRRVREALDTEAFF. CDR3 bases: TGTGCCAGCTCACCCCGACGGGTCAGGGAGGCTCTGGACACTGAAGCTTTCTTT. Drawing the rest from reference TRBV18 and TRBJ1-1, the complete variable domain is NAGVMQNPRHLVRRRGQEARLRCSPMKGHSHVYWYRQLPEEGLKFMVYLQKENIIDESGMPKERFSAEFPKEGPSILRIQQVVRGDSAAYFCASSPRRVREALDTEAFFGQGTRLTVV.